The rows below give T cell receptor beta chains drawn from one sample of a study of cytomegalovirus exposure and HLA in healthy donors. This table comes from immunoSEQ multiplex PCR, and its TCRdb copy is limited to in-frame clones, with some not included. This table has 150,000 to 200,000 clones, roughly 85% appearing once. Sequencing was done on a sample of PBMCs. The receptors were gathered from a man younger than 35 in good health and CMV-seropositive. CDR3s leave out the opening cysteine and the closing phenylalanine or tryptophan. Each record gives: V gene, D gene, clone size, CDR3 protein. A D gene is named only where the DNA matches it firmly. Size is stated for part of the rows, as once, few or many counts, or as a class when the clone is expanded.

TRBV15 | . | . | ATSRDGRQGSGYT
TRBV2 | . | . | ASIGGEETQY
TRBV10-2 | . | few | ATSPAGGTNYGYT
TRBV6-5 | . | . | ASRSAGANVLT
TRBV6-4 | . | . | ASSDSPGYGYT
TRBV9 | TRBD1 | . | ASSVETGNYGYT
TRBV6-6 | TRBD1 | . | ASSYWGDRTGELF
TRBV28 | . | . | ASSFVVGDSGHQPQH
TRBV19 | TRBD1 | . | ASSIDRQGAYEQY
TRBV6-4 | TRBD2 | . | ASSEELAGYLNEQF
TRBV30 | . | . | AWSAESLGAYEQY
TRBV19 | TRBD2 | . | ASERGGTYNEQF
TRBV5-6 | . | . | ASSLAGVALTGELF
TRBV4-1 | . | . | ASSQSKGPTYEQY
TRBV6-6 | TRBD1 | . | ASRHGDRAYGYT
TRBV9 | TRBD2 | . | ASSVVSGAGDTQY
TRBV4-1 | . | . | ASSPRTESYEQY
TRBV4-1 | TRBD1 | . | ASSHEPQGVEEKLF
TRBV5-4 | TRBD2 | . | ASRNGLAGAEDEQF
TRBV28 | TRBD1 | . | ASSPRQGTNDQPQH
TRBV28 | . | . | ASSSRYTEAF
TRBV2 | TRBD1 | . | ASSTGVRGYT
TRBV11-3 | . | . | ASSLVRASTHEQY
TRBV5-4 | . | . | ASSSNQETQY
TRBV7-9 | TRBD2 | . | ASSLAGGETGELF
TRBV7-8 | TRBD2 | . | ASSLEGTSGGASDTQY
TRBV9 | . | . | ASSPRQGGIGELF
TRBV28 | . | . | AISSDSDSSTDTQY
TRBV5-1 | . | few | ASSLRGGELF
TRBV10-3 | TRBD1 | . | AISGPGTGETGELF
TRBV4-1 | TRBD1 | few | ASSLTGAGNTIY
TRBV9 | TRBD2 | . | ASSVLGTTATDTQY
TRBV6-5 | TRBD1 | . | ASSFRDRAYEQY
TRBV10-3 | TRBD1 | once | AISEQQGAVGYT
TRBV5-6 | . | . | ASRPRRGRNEQY
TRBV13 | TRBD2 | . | ASSFESGGNYEQY
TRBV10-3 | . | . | AISVLGQSDEQF
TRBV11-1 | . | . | ASSHPGTLSYEQY
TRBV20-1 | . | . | SASFADTQY